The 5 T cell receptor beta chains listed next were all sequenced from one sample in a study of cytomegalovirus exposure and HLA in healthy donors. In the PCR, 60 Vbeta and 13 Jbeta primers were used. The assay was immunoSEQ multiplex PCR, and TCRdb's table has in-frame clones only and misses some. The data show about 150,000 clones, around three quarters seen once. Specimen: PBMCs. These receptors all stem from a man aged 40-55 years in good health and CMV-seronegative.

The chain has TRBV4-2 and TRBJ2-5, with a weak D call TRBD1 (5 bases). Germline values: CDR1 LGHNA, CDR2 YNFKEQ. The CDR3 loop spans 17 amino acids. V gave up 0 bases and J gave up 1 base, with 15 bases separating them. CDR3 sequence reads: CASSQDGWLGPQETQYF. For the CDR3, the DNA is TGTGCCAGCAGCCAAGATGGGTGGCTGGGGCCCCAAGAGACCCAGTACTTC.

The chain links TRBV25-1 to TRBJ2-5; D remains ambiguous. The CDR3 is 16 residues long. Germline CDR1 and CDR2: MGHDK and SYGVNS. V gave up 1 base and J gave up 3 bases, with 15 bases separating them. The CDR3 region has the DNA TGTGCCAGCAGTGAATTAGGAGCTGGTTTTGAAGAGACCCAGTACTTC. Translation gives CASSELGAGFEETQYF.

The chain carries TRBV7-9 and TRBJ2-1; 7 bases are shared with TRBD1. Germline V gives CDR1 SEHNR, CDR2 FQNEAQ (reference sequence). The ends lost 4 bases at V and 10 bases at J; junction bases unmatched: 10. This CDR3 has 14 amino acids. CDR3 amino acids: CASSSTRQGQEQFF. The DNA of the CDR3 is TGTGCCAGCAGCTCTACCCGACAGGGCCAAGAGCAGTTCTTC.

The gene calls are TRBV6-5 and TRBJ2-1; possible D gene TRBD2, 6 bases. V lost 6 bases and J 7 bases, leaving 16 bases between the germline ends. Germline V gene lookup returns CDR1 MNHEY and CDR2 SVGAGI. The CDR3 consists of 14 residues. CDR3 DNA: TGTGCCAGCAGCCTCCTACGGGAGATGAATGAGCAGTTCTTC. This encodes CASSLLREMNEQFF.

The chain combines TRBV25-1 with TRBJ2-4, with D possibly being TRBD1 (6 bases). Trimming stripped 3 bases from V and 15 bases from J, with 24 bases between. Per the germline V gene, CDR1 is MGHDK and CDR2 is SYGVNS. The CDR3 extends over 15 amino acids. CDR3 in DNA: TGTGCCAGCAGTGACGCCCGAGGCGTCATGGGGGCCCGGTACTTC. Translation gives CASSDARGVMGARYF.